Below are 28 T cell receptor beta chains sequenced from a single sample in a study of cytomegalovirus exposure and HLA in healthy donors. This PCR relied on a set of 60 Vbeta primers and 13 Jbeta primers. Generated by immunoSEQ multiplex PCR, the TCRdb table keeps only in-frame clones and is missing some. The sample comprises about 140,000 clones, around 82% of which are singletons, and about 3.4% rests with the top ten. Sequenced input: PBMCs. Receptors originate from a man younger than 30 in good health and CMV-seropositive.

The gene calls are TRBV4-1 and TRBJ2-3, with D tentatively TRBD1 (5 bases). The CDR3 covers 17 residues. Trimming left V 3 bases short and J 2 bases short, with 18 bases between. Germline V gene data show CDR1 as MGHRA and CDR2 as YSYEKL. CDR3 bases: TGCGCCAGCAGCCACGTCGAACAGGCAACCTTCACAGATACGCAGTATTTT. The encoded protein is CASSHVEQATFTDTQYF.

This chain's CDR3 is CASSEAIPGGSSNQPQHF. CDR3 bases: TGTGCCAGCAGTGAAGCGATTCCCGGGGGGAGTAGCAATCAGCCCCAGCATTTT. The genes are TRBV6-1 and TRBJ1-5; maybe TRBD1 (5 bases). The germline V gene encodes CDR1 MNHNS and CDR2 SASEGT. This CDR3 has 18 residues. V dropped 0 bases and J dropped 0 bases, with 15 bases sitting between them.

V and J are TRBV29-1 and TRBJ2-5, with 8 bases identical to TRBD1. The CDR3 extends over 14 amino acids. J lost 4 bases, V lost 2 bases, and 6 bases had no gene match. CDR1 is SQVTM, CDR2 ANQGSEA, per germline. Here the CDR3 reads CSVEWQGAGETQYF. Written as DNA, the CDR3 is TGCAGCGTTGAATGGCAGGGGGCGGGAGAGACCCAGTACTTC.

This chain connects TRBV10-2 to TRBJ2-7, with 8 bases aligning to TRBD2. Per germline, CDR1 WSHSY and CDR2 SAAADI. This CDR3 spans 14 amino acids. V gave up 3 bases and J gave up 2 bases; unmatched junction bases: 3. The CDR3: CASSDSGGPYEQYF. CDR3 nucleotide sequence: TGCGCCAGCAGTGACTCGGGAGGGCCCTACGAGCAGTACTTC.

The chain joins TRBV6-5 to TRBJ2-1; a weak D match, TRBD2 (6 bases). CDR1 and CDR2 (germline): MNHEY, SVGAGI. Deletions cut 7 bases from V and 5 bases from J, with 15 bases between. The CDR3 is made up of 14 amino acids. As DNA, the CDR3 is TGTGCCAGCACCTACATCGGGGGAAACAATGAGCAGTTCTTC. Its translation: CASTYIGGNNEQFF.

The V and J genes are TRBV6-1 and TRBJ2-3; TRBD1 matches at 7 bases. CDR3 length: 15 amino acids. The V gene end was trimmed by 5 bases and the J gene end by 5 bases; junction bases not matched to a gene: 10. Germline CDR1 and CDR2: MNHNS and SASEGT. CDR3 coding DNA: TGTGCCAGCAGTCGATCCGGGACAGCCCAAGATACGCAGTATTTT. Amino acids: CASSRSGTAQDTQYF.

The rearrangement uses TRBV28 and TRBJ1-2; 9 bases are shared with TRBD1. The CDR3 sequence is 13 residues long. V lost 5 bases and J lost 11; bases outside the gene matches: 9. Germline V gene data show CDR1 as MDHEN and CDR2 as SYDVKM. CDR3 loop: CASSTTGGQGYTF. CDR3 DNA sequence: TGTGCCAGCAGTACAACAGGGGGCCAGGGGTACACCTTC.

The V call is TRBV30, the J call TRBJ1-2; 7 nucleotides line up with TRBD1. The length of the CDR3 is 13 residues. Trimming at V came to 5 bases and at J to 8 bases, leaving 11 bases not matched to a gene. Germline CDR1 reads GTSNPN; CDR2 reads SVGIG (reference sequence). CDR3 DNA sequence: TGTGCCTGGTCCCGACAGGGCTTAGGGGGCTACACCTTC. This gives the protein CAWSRQGLGGYTF.

The J gene is TRBJ1-2, the V gene TRBV14; D call uncertain. The CDR3 sequence is 13 residues long. The V gene lost 2 bases and the J gene lost 2 bases, with 6 bases spanning the gap. Germline V lookup: CDR1 SGHDN, CDR2 FVKESK. The CDR3 sequence is CASSQFQNYGYTF. CDR3 DNA sequence: TGTGCCAGCAGCCAATTCCAGAACTATGGCTACACCTTC.

This sequence joins TRBV6-5 and TRBJ2-1; TRBD2 matches 9 bases. Germline CDR1 is MNHEY and CDR2 is SVGAGI. The CDR3 runs 15 residues. The J segment lost 9 bases and the V segment lost 1 base, leaving 7 bases of the junction unmatched. CDR3 protein: CASSYLVAGDVEQFF. The CDR3 nucleotides are TGTGCCAGCAGTTACTTGGTAGCGGGAGATGTTGAGCAGTTCTTC.

This clone was detected a few times. This rearrangement joins TRBV25-1 to TRBJ1-4; 11 nucleotides line up with TRBD1. Trimming cost V 7 bases and J 12 bases; bases outside gene matches: 7. The CDR3 loop spans 13 amino acids. Germline V gene lookup returns CDR1 MGHDK and CDR2 SYGVNS. The CDR3 protein is CASMGQGEGELFF. The CDR3 DNA sequence: TGTGCCAGCATGGGACAGGGGGAGGGGGAACTGTTTTTT.

The CDR3 spells CASSYSSRGDYEQYF. The CDR3 DNA follows: TGTGCCAGCAGTTACTCCAGCAGGGGGGACTACGAGCAGTACTTC. V and J are TRBV6-6 and TRBJ2-7; a weak D match, TRBD1 (7 bases). Trimming shortened V by 0 bases and J by 3 bases, and 12 bases separated the two germline ends. The length of the CDR3 is 15 residues. Germline CDR1 reads MNHNY; CDR2 reads SVGAGI (reference sequence).

The genes are TRBV14 and TRBJ2-3, with D possibly matching TRBD1 (5 bases). The CDR3 extends over 15 amino acids. Trimming pared 1 base from V and 6 bases from J, leaving 14 bases between. The V gene's germline CDR1 is SGHDN and CDR2 FVKESK. CDR3 nucleotides: TGTGCCAGCAGCCAAGGTTGGGGCCGGTTTGATACGCAGTATTTT. This encodes CASSQGWGRFDTQYF. The entire variable domain, with the rest obtained from reference TRBV14 and TRBJ2-3, is as follows: EAGVTQFPSHSVIEKGQTVTLRCDPISGHDNLYWYRRVMGKEIKFLLHFVKESKQDESGMPNNRFLAERTGGTYSTLKVQPAELEDSGVYFCASSQGWGRFDTQYFGPGTRLTVL.

The rearrangement uses TRBV10-1 and TRBJ2-1; tentative D call: TRBD2 (6 bases). Germline V gene data show CDR1 as WNHNN and CDR2 as SYGVQD (reference sequence). Deletions cut 2 bases from V and 0 bases from J, with 11 bases between. The CDR3 length is 16 residues. CDR3 DNA sequence: TGCGCCAGCAGTGAGCTTCTAGCGAGCTCCTACAATGAGCAGTTCTTC. This sequence encodes CASSELLASSYNEQFF.

The chain couples TRBV7-3 to TRBJ2-1; 7 nucleotides agree with TRBD2. The CDR3 spans 14 residues. Germline V gives CDR1 SGHTA, CDR2 FQGTGA. V lost 4 bases to trimming and J lost 6 bases; unmatched junction nucleotides: 6. The CDR3 reads CASSSQGGSNEQFF. The CDR3 DNA is TGTGCCAGCAGCTCCCAGGGAGGGTCCAATGAGCAGTTCTTC.

The V call is TRBV27, the J call TRBJ2-2; 14 bases match TRBD2. The ends lost 3 bases at V and 5 bases at J; junction bases unmatched: 8. This CDR3 spans 18 amino acids. In germline, CDR1 is MNHEY, CDR2 SMNVEV (reference sequence). The CDR3 reads CASSFPGLAGGGTGELFF. CDR3 DNA: TGTGCCAGCAGTTTCCCCGGACTAGCGGGAGGCGGAACCGGGGAGCTGTTTTTT.

The chain is built from TRBV28 and TRBJ1-3; the D gene is possibly TRBD1 (6 bases). Trimming shortened V by 3 bases and J by 2 bases, and 11 bases separated the two germline ends. This CDR3 is built from 15 residues. The germline V gene encodes CDR1 MDHEN and CDR2 SYDVKM. This chain's CDR3 is CASSLGQGTGNTIYF. The CDR3 DNA reads TGTGCCAGCAGTTTGGGGCAGGGGACTGGAAACACCATATATTTT.

This chain joins TRBV28 and TRBJ1-2, with 7 bases identical to TRBD1. The J segment lost 6 bases and the V segment lost 4 bases, leaving 14 bases of the junction unmatched. The CDR3 runs to 16 residues. Germline CDR1 is MDHEN and CDR2 is SYDVKM. The chain's CDR3 is CASSSADRTGVNGYTF. The CDR3 region has the DNA TGTGCCAGCAGTTCCGCGGACAGGACCGGGGTTAATGGCTACACCTTC.

The chain joins TRBV6-1 to TRBJ2-5; D perhaps matches TRBD2 (7 bases). The J call may be incorrect, as the DNA end agrees better with TRBJ2-7. The V gene's germline CDR1 is MNHNS and CDR2 SASEGT. The CDR3 totals 15 residues. The CDR3 nucleotides are TGTGCCAGCAGTCCCTTCCCGCGAGGGGGGGACGAGCAGTACTTC. It is translated as CASSPFPRGGDEQYF.

This rearrangement joins TRBV5-1 to TRBJ1-1; TRBD1 aligns across 8 bases. Looked up from germline, CDR1 is SGHRS and CDR2 is YFSETQ. This CDR3 region has 14 residues. V lost 1 base to trimming and J lost 5 bases; unmatched junction nucleotides: 4. Written as DNA, the CDR3 is TGCGCCAGCAGCTTGTCCAGGGGGCCGACTGAAGCTTTCTTT. Its protein is CASSLSRGPTEAFF.

V usage is TRBV14 and J usage is TRBJ2-7; D not resolved. Per the germline V gene, CDR1 is SGHDN and CDR2 is FVKESK. The CDR3 sequence is 11 residues long. The V end lost 4 bases, the J end lost 3 bases, and 4 bases lay between the germline ends. The CDR3 region is CASSLHYEQYF. CDR3 nucleotide sequence: TGTGCCAGCAGCCTCCACTACGAGCAGTACTTC.

This clone was detected only a few times. The chain links TRBV2 to TRBJ1-3; D is perhaps TRBD1 (6 bases). Germline V CDR1 and CDR2: SNHLY, FYNNEI. Deletions cut 5 bases from V and 2 bases from J, with 13 bases between. This CDR3 is 15 amino acids long. CDR3 nucleotide sequence: TGTGCCAGCAGTCACCGAACAGGGACTGGAAACACCATATATTTT. Translating it yields CASSHRTGTGNTIYF.

The chain employs TRBV21-1 and TRBJ1-5; the table's D call, TRBD1, has no DNA check behind it. TRBV21-1 corresponds to a pseudogene. The CDR3 spans 13 residues. The CDR3 region is CASSKVGLQPQHF. The CDR3 coding sequence is TGTGCCAGCAGCAAAGTGGGGCTTCAGCCCCAGCATTTT.

V usage is TRBV10-3 and J usage is TRBJ2-7; 12 nucleotides line up with TRBD1. Germline CDR1 reads ENHRY; CDR2 reads SYGVKD. The CDR3 is made up of 16 amino acids. V dropped 5 bases and J dropped 0; count of bases not matched to a gene: 5. CDR3 sequence reads: CAISLGTGGLSYEQYF. CDR3 coding DNA: TGTGCCATCAGTTTAGGGACAGGGGGCCTCTCCTACGAGCAGTACTTC.

The chain combines TRBV21-1 with TRBJ2-1; the table calls TRBD1, which could not be checked here. TRBV21-1 is reported as a pseudogene. The CDR3 totals 15 residues. CDR3 coding DNA: TGTGCCAGCAGCAAAGGGGGACAGGGTAACAATGAGCAGTTCTTC. Translation: CASSKGGQGNNEQFF.

The chain combines TRBV15 with TRBJ2-7; perhaps TRBD1 as D (5 bases). This CDR3 comprises 14 residues. Germline CDR1 reads LNHNV; CDR2 reads YYDKDF (reference sequence). Trimming shortened V by 0 bases and J by 5 bases, and 11 bases separated the two germline ends. The CDR3 nucleotides are TGTGCCACCAGCAGAGATCAGGGTTCCCACGAGCAGTACTTC. The encoded protein is CATSRDQGSHEQYF.

The gene calls are TRBV5-1 and TRBJ2-2, with D possibly being TRBD1 (5 bases). V was cut by 4 bases and J by 4 bases, with 11 bases left in between. Germline V gene data show CDR1 as SGHRS and CDR2 as YFSETQ. The CDR3 runs 14 residues. CDR3 DNA: TGCGCCAGCAGCCCAGGACACCCCACCGGGGAGCTGTTTTTT. Translating it yields CASSPGHPTGELFF. The variable domain in full, with the rest retrieved from reference TRBV5-1 and TRBJ2-2, is KAGVTQTPRYLIKTRGQQVTLSCSPISGHRSVSWYQQTPGQGLQFLFEYFSETQRNKGNFPGRFSGRQFSNSRSEMNVSTLELGDSALYLCASSPGHPTGELFFGEGSRLTVL.

The chain carries TRBV7-6 and TRBJ1-1; D uncertain. Germline CDR1 and CDR2: SGHVS and FNYEAQ. With 2 bases removed from V and 5 bases from J, the gap between germline ends came to 9 bases. The length of the CDR3 is 13 residues. The CDR3 region has the DNA TGTGCCAGCAGCTTATCGGAGGGAACTGAAGCTTTCTTT. Translation: CASSLSEGTEAFF.